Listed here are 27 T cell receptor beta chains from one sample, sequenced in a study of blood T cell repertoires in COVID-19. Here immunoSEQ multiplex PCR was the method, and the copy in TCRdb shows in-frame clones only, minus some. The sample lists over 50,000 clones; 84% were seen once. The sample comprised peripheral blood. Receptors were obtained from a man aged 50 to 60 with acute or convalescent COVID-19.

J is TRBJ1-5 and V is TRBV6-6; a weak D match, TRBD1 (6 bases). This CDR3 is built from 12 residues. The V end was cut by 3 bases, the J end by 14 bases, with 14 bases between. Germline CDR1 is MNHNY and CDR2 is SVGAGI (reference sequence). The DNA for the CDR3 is TGTGCCAGCAGTTATTTACAGGGCTCAAAGCATTTT. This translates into CASSYLQGSKHF.

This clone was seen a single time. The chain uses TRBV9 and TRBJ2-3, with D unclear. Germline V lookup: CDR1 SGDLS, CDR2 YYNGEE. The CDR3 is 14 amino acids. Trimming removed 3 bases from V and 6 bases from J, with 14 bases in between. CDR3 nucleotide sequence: TGTGCCAGCAGCGCCCCTACTCGAACCGATACGCAGTATTTT. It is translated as CASSAPTRTDTQYF.

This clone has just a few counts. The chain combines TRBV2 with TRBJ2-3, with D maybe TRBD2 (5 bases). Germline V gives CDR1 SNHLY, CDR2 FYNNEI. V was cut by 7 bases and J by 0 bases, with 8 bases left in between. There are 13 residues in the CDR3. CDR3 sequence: CASTGSSTDTQYF. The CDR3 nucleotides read TGTGCCAGCACGGGGTCTAGCACAGATACGCAGTATTTT.

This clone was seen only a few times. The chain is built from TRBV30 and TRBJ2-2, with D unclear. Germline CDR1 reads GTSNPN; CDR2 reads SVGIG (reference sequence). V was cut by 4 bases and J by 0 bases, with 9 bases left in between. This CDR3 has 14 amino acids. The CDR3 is CAWKRLANTGELFF. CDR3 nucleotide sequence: TGTGCCTGGAAGAGGCTCGCGAACACCGGGGAGCTGTTTTTT.

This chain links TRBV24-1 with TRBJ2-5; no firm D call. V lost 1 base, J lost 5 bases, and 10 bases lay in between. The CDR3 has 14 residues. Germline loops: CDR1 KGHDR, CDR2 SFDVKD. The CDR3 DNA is TGTGCCACCAGTGATTTCGAGGCCGGGGAGACCCAGTACTTC. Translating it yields CATSDFEAGETQYF.

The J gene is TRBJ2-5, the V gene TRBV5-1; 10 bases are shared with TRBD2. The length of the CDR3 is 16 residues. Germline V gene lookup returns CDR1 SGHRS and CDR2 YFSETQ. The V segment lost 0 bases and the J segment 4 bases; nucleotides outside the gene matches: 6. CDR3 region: CASSLAQAGGAETQYF. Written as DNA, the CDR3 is TGCGCCAGCAGCTTGGCCCAAGCGGGAGGGGCAGAGACCCAGTACTTC.

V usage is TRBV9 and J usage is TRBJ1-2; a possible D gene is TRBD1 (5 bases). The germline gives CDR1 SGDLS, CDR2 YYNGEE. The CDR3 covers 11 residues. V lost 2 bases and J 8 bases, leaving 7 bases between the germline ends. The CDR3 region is CASSVPGGYTF. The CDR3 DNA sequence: TGTGCCAGCAGCGTCCCAGGGGGCTACACCTTC.

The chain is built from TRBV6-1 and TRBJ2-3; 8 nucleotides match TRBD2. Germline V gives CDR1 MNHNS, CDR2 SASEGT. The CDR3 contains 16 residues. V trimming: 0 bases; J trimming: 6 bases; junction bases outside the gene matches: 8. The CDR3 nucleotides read TGTGCCAGCAGTGAAGCGCTAGGCGGGGGGCTGGATACGCAGTATTTT. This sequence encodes CASSEALGGGLDTQYF.

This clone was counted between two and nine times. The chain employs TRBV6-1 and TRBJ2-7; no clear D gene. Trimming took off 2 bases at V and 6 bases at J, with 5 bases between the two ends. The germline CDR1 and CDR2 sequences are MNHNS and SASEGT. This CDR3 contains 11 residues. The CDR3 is CASSEYLEQYF. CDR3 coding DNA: TGTGCCAGCAGTGAATATCTCGAGCAGTACTTC.

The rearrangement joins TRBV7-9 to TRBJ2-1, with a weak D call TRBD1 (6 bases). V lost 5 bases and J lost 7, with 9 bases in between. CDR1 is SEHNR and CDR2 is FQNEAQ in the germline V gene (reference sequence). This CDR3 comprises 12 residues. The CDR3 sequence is CASSPQGNEQFF. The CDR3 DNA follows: TGTGCCAGCAGCCCCCAGGGGAATGAGCAGTTCTTC.

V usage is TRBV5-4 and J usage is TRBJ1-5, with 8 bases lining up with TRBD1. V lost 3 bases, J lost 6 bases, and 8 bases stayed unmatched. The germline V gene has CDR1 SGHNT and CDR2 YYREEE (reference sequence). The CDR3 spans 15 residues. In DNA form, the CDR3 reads TGTGCCAGCAGCTCCGGGACAGGATCTTCTCAGCCCCAGCATTTT. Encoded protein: CASSSGTGSSQPQHF.

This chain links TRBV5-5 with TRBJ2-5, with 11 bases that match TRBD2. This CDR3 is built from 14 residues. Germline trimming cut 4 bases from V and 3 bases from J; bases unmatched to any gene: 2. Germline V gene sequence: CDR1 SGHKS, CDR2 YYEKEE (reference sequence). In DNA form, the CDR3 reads TGTGCCAGCAGCGGGGGACTAGCGGAAGAGACCCAGTACTTC. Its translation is CASSGGLAEETQYF.

The CDR3 protein is CAISVGGKGTDTQYF. The CDR3 coding sequence is TGTGCCATCAGTGTAGGAGGGAAGGGCACAGATACGCAGTATTTT. This sequence joins TRBV10-3 and TRBJ2-3, with D possibly TRBD2 on 6 matching bases. V was shortened by 4 bases and J by 1 base, with 12 bases between the two germline ends. This CDR3 has 15 residues. Germline V lookup: CDR1 ENHRY, CDR2 SYGVKD.

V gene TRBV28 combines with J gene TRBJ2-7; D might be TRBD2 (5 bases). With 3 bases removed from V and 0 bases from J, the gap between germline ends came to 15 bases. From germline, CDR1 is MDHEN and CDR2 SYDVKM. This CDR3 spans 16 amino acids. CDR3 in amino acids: CASSLEERRSSYEQYF. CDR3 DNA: TGTGCCAGCAGTTTGGAGGAGCGCCGGAGCTCCTACGAGCAGTACTTC.

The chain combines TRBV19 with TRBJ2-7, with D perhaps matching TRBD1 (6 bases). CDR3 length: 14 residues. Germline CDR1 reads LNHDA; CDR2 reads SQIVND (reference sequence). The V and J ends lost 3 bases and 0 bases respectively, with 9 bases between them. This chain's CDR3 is CASSMTGVSYEQYF. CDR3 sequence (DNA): TGTGCCAGTAGTATGACAGGCGTCTCCTACGAGCAGTACTTC.

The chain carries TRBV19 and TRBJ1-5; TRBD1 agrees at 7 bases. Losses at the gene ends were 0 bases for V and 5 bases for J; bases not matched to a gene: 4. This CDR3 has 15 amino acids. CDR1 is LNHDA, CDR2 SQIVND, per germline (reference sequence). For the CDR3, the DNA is TGTGCCAGTAGTATAGATTCGACAGGGCATCAGCCCCAGCATTTT. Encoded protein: CASSIDSTGHQPQHF.

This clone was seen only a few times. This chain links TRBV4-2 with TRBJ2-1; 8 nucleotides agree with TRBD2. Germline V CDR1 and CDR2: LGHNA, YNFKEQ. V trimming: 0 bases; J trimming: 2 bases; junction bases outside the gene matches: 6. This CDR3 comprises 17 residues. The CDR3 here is CASSQEGAGLAYNEQFF. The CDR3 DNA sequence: TGTGCCAGCAGCCAAGAGGGAGCGGGACTAGCCTACAATGAGCAGTTCTTC.

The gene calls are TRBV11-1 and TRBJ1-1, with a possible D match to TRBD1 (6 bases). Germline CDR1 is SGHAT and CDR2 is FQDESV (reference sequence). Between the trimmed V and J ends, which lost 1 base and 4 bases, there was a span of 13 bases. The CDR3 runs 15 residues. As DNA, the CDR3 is TGTGCCAGCAGCTTAGAACAGGGATTAGGCACTGAAGCTTTCTTT. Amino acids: CASSLEQGLGTEAFF.

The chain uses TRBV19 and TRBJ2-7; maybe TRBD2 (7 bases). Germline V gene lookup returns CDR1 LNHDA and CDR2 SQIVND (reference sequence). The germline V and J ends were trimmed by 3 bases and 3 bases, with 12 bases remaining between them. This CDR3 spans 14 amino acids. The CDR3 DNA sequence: TGTGCCAGTAGTATCGGGGGGCTCCACTACGAGCAGTACTTC. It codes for CASSIGGLHYEQYF.

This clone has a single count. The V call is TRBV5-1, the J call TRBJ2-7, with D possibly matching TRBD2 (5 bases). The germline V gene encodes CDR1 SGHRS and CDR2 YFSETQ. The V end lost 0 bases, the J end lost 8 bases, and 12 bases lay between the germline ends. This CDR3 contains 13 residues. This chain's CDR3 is CASSLAADPKQYF. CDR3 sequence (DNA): TGCGCCAGCAGCTTGGCAGCGGACCCGAAGCAGTACTTC.

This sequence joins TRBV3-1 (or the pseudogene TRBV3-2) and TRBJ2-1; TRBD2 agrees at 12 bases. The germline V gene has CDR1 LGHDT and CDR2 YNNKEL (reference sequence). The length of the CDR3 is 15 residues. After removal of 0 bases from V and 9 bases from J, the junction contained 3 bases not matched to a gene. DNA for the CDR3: TGTGCCAGCAGCCAAGACGCTAGCGGGGGGGGTGAGCAGTTCTTC. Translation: CASSQDASGGGEQFF.

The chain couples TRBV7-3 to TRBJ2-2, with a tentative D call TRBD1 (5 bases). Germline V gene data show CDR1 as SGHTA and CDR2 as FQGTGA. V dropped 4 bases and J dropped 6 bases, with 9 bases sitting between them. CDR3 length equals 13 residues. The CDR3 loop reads CASSSQVAGELFF. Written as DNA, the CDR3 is TGTGCCAGCAGCTCACAGGTGGCCGGGGAGCTGTTTTTT.

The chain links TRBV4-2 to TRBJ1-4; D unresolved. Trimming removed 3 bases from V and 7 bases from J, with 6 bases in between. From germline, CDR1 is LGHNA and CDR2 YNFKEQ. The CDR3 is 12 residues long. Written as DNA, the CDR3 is TGTGCCAGCAGCCATCTAGGTGAAAAACTGTTTTTT. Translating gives CASSHLGEKLFF.

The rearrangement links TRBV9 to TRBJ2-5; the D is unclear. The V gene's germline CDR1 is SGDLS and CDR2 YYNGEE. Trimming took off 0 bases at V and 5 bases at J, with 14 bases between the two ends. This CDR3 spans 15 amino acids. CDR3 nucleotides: TGTGCCAGCAGCGTAGCGACACTTGCGTCTGAGACCCAGTACTTC. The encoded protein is CASSVATLASETQYF.

The CDR3 DNA reads TGTGCCAGCAGCCAAGAGGGGGGAGGTCGCAATCAGCCCCAGCATTTT. It codes for CASSQEGGGRNQPQHF. This rearrangement joins TRBV3-1 (or the pseudogene TRBV3-2) to TRBJ1-5; possible D gene TRBD1, 5 bases. The germline V gene has CDR1 LGHDT and CDR2 YNNKEL (reference sequence). The CDR3 sequence is 16 residues long. V was trimmed by 0 bases and J by 2 bases, leaving 11 bases between them.

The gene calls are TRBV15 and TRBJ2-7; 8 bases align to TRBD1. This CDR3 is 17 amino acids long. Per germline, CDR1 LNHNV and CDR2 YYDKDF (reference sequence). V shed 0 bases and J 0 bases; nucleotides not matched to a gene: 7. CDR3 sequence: CATSRDSLGQGSYEQYF. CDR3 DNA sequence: TGTGCCACCAGCAGAGATTCGCTTGGACAGGGCTCCTACGAGCAGTACTTC.

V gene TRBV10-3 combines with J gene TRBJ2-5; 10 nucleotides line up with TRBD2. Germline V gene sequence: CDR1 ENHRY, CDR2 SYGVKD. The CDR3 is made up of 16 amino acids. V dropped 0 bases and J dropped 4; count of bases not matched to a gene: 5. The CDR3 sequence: CAISESFSGRGETQYF. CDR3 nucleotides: TGTGCCATCAGTGAGTCATTCAGCGGGAGGGGAGAGACCCAGTACTTC.